The next 15 T cell receptor beta chains were all read from a single sample in a study of OX40 agonist ivuxolimab in advanced cancers. Measured with immunoSEQ multiplex PCR; TCRdb has only the in-frame clones, and not every one. Among some 60,000 clones listed, around nine tenths were seen once. Sequencing used CD4+ or CD8+ T cells sorted from blood, obtained in a trial of the OX40 agonist ivuxolimab. The receptor source for this set is an adult with an advanced solid tumor such as melanoma, head and neck, liver or kidney cancer.

The chain combines TRBV4-2 with TRBJ1-2, with TRBD1 matching 7 bases. V trimming: 0 bases; J trimming: 5 bases; junction bases outside the gene matches: 6. The CDR3 has 15 amino acids. Germline CDR1 reads LGHNA; CDR2 reads YNFKEQ. For the CDR3, the DNA is TGTGCCAGCAGCCAAGAGGAGGGGGCGGGATATGGCTACACCTTC. This gives the protein CASSQEEGAGYGYTF.

V gene TRBV28 combines with J gene TRBJ2-3; 10 nucleotides line up with TRBD1. Trimming cost V 0 bases and J 0 bases; bases outside gene matches: 12. The CDR3 is 20 residues long. The V gene's germline CDR1 is MDHEN and CDR2 SYDVKM. CDR3 amino acids: CASSLWATGTGASSTDTQYF. CDR3 DNA: TGTGCCAGCAGTTTATGGGCGACCGGGACAGGGGCATCTAGCACAGATACGCAGTATTTT.

The J gene is TRBJ1-4, the V gene TRBV7-2; D is uncertain. The CDR3 is made up of 14 amino acids. V lost 5 bases and J 0 bases, leaving 7 bases between the germline ends. The germline V gene has CDR1 SGHTA and CDR2 FQGNSA. As DNA, the CDR3 is TGTGCCAGCAGCCGGACTGCAACTAATGAAAAACTGTTTTTT. This encodes CASSRTATNEKLFF.

V gene TRBV18 combines with J gene TRBJ2-7; 9 bases match TRBD1. The V gene's germline CDR1 is KGHSH and CDR2 LQKENI. The CDR3 is made up of 15 amino acids. Trimming removed 2 bases from V and 4 bases from J; junction bases left unmatched: 6. CDR3 nucleotides: TGTGCCAGCTCACCAGACCGGGGACAGGGATACGAGCAGTACTTC. This codes for CASSPDRGQGYEQYF.

The rearrangement links TRBV28 to TRBJ2-7; 9 nucleotides align to TRBD1. Germline CDR1 and CDR2: MDHEN and SYDVKM. This CDR3 has 15 residues. Trimming took 3 bases from V and 2 from J; bases not matched to a gene: 5. The CDR3 DNA reads as TGTGCCAGCAGTTTTCCCGGGACAGGGCCCTACGAGCAGTACTTC. Amino acid sequence: CASSFPGTGPYEQYF.

This chain connects TRBV7-6 to TRBJ2-7; the D call may be TRBD1 or TRBD2 (5 bases each). Germline V lookup: CDR1 SGHVS, CDR2 FNYEAQ. V lost 1 base and J 5 bases, leaving 9 bases between the germline ends. The CDR3 runs to 13 residues. DNA of the CDR3: TGTGCCAGCAGCTTAGACTGGGGGAACGAGCAGTACTTC. It yields the protein CASSLDWGNEQYF.

To note about this clone: No DNA is shown, since the ends of the CDR3 on it are uncertain; the CDR3 is the one TCRdb lists. V is TRBV4-2 and J is TRBJ2-2; the listed D gene, TRBD2, was not tested against the DNA. Germline values: CDR1 LGHNA, CDR2 YNFKEQ. The CDR3 contains 16 residues when both ends are counted. The CDR3 reads CASSQVDFRGTGELFF.

The rearrangement joins TRBV6-5 to TRBJ1-5, with 7 bases fitting TRBD1. The CDR3 runs to 13 residues. Germline assignment: CDR1 MNHEY and CDR2 SVGAGI. Trimming removed 7 bases from V and 4 bases from J; junction bases left unmatched: 4. For the CDR3, the DNA is TGTGCCAGCACGCAGACAGGGAATCAGCCCCAGCATTTT. Translation gives CASTQTGNQPQHF.

This clone has a handful of counts. This sequence joins TRBV29-1 and TRBJ1-4, with 7 bases that match TRBD1. This CDR3 is built from 12 residues. The junction had 1 base not matched to a gene; V was cut back by 4 bases and J by 5 bases. Germline lookup yields CDR1 SQVTM and CDR2 ANQGSEA. CDR3 residues: CSVVQGNEKLFF. The CDR3 DNA reads TGCAGCGTTGTACAGGGGAATGAAAAACTGTTTTTT.

The chain combines TRBV21-1 with TRBJ2-5. TRBV21-1 is a listed pseudogene. This CDR3 is built from 13 residues. The CDR3 here is CASSKILGETQYF. The CDR3, as DNA: TGTGCCAGCAGCAAAATCCTAGGGGAGACCCAGTACTTC.

The rearrangement joins TRBV19 to TRBJ2-5; D is ambiguous. The V and J ends lost 1 base and 6 bases respectively, with 9 bases between them. The CDR3 length is 13 residues. Germline V gene sequence: CDR1 LNHDA, CDR2 SQIVND (reference sequence). The CDR3 loop is CASSIGGGQTQYF. In DNA form, the CDR3 reads TGTGCCAGTAGTATAGGGGGTGGGCAGACCCAGTACTTC.

This chain joins TRBV7-2 and TRBJ1-4; the D is unclear. Germline CDR1 is SGHTA and CDR2 is FQGNSA. This CDR3 has 13 amino acids. Between the trimmed V and J ends, which lost 6 bases and 2 bases, there was a span of 7 bases. CDR3 nucleotides: TGTGCCAGCAGTCGGGGTACTAATGAAAAACTGTTTTTT. It translates to CASSRGTNEKLFF.

The V and J genes are TRBV6-6 and TRBJ2-7; D not resolved. The V gene lost 6 bases and the J gene lost 3 bases, with 15 bases spanning the gap. Germline V gene sequence: CDR1 MNHNY, CDR2 SVGAGI (reference sequence). The CDR3 totals 14 residues. The CDR3 protein is CASRTPTGSYEQYF. The CDR3 nucleotides read TGTGCCAGCAGAACGCCGACGGGCAGCTACGAGCAGTACTTC.

J is TRBJ1-1 and V is TRBV18, with D hard to call. This CDR3 is built from 10 residues. Germline assignment: CDR1 KGHSH and CDR2 LQKENI. V lost 0 bases to trimming and J lost 11 bases, with 4 bases between them. The CDR3: CASSPPWAFF. CDR3 sequence (DNA): TGTGCCAGCTCACCACCGTGGGCTTTCTTT.

This chain joins TRBV6-1 and TRBJ2-7; D perhaps matches TRBD1 (5 bases). Deletions cut 6 bases from V and 1 base from J, with 13 bases between. Germline assignment: CDR1 MNHNS and CDR2 SASEGT. The CDR3 length is 14 residues. Here the CDR3 DNA reads TGTGCCAGCAGGGTCCCTTCAGGGTCCTACGAGCAGTACTTC. It translates to CASRVPSGSYEQYF.